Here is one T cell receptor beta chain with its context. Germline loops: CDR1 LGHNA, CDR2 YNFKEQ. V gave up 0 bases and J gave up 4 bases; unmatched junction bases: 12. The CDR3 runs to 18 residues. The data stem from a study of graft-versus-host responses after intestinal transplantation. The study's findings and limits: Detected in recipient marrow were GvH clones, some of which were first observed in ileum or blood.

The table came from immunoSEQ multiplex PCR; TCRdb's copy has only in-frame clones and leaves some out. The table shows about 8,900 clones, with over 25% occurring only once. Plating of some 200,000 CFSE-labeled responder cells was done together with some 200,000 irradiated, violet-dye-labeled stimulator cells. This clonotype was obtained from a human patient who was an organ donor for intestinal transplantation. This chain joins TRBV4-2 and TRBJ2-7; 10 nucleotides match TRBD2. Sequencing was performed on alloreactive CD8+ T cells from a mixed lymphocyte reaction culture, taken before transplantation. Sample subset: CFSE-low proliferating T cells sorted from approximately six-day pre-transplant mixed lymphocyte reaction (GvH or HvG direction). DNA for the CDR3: TGTGCCAGCAGCCAAGAGGTACAGCGGGAGGGCCTCATATACGAGCAGTACTTC. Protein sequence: CASSQEVQREGLIYEQYF.